Each of the 14 T cell receptor beta chains below was sequenced from the same sample in a study of blood T cell repertoires in COVID-19. The data were produced by immunoSEQ multiplex PCR, yet TCRdb's version contains in-frame clones alone and is incomplete. This sample has more than 35,000 clones, with 75% to 95% found just once. The sequenced sample consisted of peripheral blood. Receptor source: a human donor in a cohort sampled during active COVID-19.

The CDR3 reads CASTPPGGNTGELFF. In nucleotides, the CDR3 is TGTGCCAGCACCCCCCCGGGGGGTAACACCGGGGAGCTGTTTTTT. V is TRBV7-9 and J is TRBJ2-2; 7 nucleotides line up with TRBD2. With V trimmed by 7 bases and J by 2 bases, 7 bases remained unmatched. Germline V lookup: CDR1 SEHNR, CDR2 FQNEAQ (reference sequence). This CDR3 contains 15 residues.

The chain links TRBV7-8 to TRBJ1-5, with D possibly TRBD1 on 6 matching bases. Germline CDR1 reads SGHVS; CDR2 reads FQNEAQ. CDR3 size: 18 residues. V was pared by 1 base and J by 8 bases, with 24 bases between. The chain's CDR3 is CASSLVHREYARLEPQHF. The CDR3 region has the DNA TGTGCCAGCAGCTTAGTCCACAGGGAGTACGCAAGGTTGGAGCCCCAGCATTTT.

This clone was seen only once. The chain recombines TRBV5-1 with TRBJ2-1; 7 bases fit TRBD2. The V gene's germline CDR1 is SGHRS and CDR2 YFSETQ. The CDR3 is made up of 15 amino acids. Trimming cost V 0 bases and J 9 bases; bases outside gene matches: 9. This chain's CDR3 is CASSLGRAGVPEQFF. The CDR3 region has the DNA TGCGCCAGCAGCTTGGGGAGGGCGGGAGTCCCTGAGCAGTTCTTC.

The rearrangement links TRBV30 to TRBJ1-2, with TRBD1 matching 9 bases. V shed 4 bases, J shed 5 bases, and the junction held 11 bases outside the gene matches. This CDR3 is built from 15 residues. CDR1 and CDR2 from the germline V gene are GTSNPN and SVGIG (reference sequence). CDR3 sequence reads: CAWNPGQGNRYGYTF. In nucleotides, the CDR3 is TGTGCCTGGAACCCTGGACAGGGGAATCGGTATGGCTACACCTTC.

The chain recombines TRBV6-5 with TRBJ2-3; no clear D. The CDR3 is 14 residues long. Germline CDR1 reads MNHEY; CDR2 reads SVGAGI. V lost 4 bases and J 0 bases, leaving 8 bases between the germline ends. The CDR3 is CASSSARSTDTQYF. The CDR3 DNA follows: TGTGCCAGCAGTTCCGCTAGAAGCACAGATACGCAGTATTTT.

The chain combines TRBV18 with TRBJ1-3, with a weak D call TRBD1 (6 bases). CDR1 is KGHSH and CDR2 is LQKENI in the germline V gene. The CDR3 runs 16 residues. V was trimmed by 3 bases and J by 2 bases, leaving 14 bases between them. The CDR3 DNA sequence: TGTGCCAGCTCACCCTACAGGGAAGGGCCTGGAAACACCATATATTTT. It translates to CASSPYREGPGNTIYF.

This clone came up once. The chain joins TRBV27 to TRBJ2-5, with D possibly TRBD1 on 6 matching bases. Trimming took off 4 bases at V and 2 bases at J, with 17 bases between the two ends. The V gene's germline CDR1 is MNHEY and CDR2 SMNVEV (reference sequence). This CDR3 has 16 residues. The CDR3 spells CASSSRLTGRQETQYF. For the CDR3, the DNA is TGTGCCAGCAGTTCCCGACTTACAGGGCGTCAAGAGACCCAGTACTTC.

The V gene is TRBV10-3, the J gene TRBJ2-5; 8 nucleotides match TRBD2. Looked up from germline, CDR1 is ENHRY and CDR2 is SYGVKD. The trim removed 2 bases at V and 5 bases at J, leaving 4 bases unmatched. The CDR3 loop spans 14 amino acids. DNA of the CDR3: TGTGCCATCAGTGAGCTCTCGGGAGGGGAGACCCAGTACTTC. It specifies CAISELSGGETQYF.

The chain links TRBV6-5 to TRBJ2-2, with D maybe TRBD1 (5 bases). V lost 6 bases, J lost 5 bases, and 16 bases lay in between. Germline CDR1 reads MNHEY; CDR2 reads SVGAGI. This CDR3 comprises 15 residues. The CDR3: CASSLFQGKTGELFF. The DNA for the CDR3 is TGTGCCAGCAGCCTCTTCCAGGGTAAAACCGGGGAGCTGTTTTTT.

J is TRBJ1-1 and V is TRBV5-1; TRBD1 matches 7 bases. CDR3 size: 16 residues. CDR1 is SGHRS and CDR2 is YFSETQ in the germline V gene. J gave up 4 bases and V 4 bases, and 13 bases lay outside the gene matches. CDR3 residues: CASSTLSTGRVTEAFF. CDR3 nucleotides: TGCGCCAGCAGCACCCTCTCGACAGGGAGAGTCACTGAAGCTTTCTTT.

The V gene is TRBV5-1, the J gene TRBJ1-2, with a weak D call TRBD1 (5 bases). V was clipped by 0 bases and J by 3 bases, with 9 bases between them. Germline V gene data show CDR1 as SGHRS and CDR2 as YFSETQ. The CDR3 extends over 14 amino acids. The CDR3 nucleotides are TGCGCCAGCAGCTTGGCCCAAGGGGACTATGGCTACACCTTC. Protein product: CASSLAQGDYGYTF.

J is TRBJ2-1 and V is TRBV5-1, with 10 bases lining up with TRBD2. With V trimmed by 0 bases and J by 6 bases, 3 bases remained unmatched. The CDR3 sequence is 15 residues long. CDR1 is SGHRS, CDR2 YFSETQ, per germline. In nucleotides, the CDR3 is TGCGCCAGCAGCTTGGTGGCTAGCGGGGGCAATGAGCAGTTCTTC. This gives the protein CASSLVASGGNEQFF.

V and J are TRBV10-3 and TRBJ1-5; the D gene is possibly TRBD1 (5 bases). From germline, CDR1 is ENHRY and CDR2 SYGVKD. The V end lost 6 bases, the J end lost 2 bases, and 14 bases lay between the germline ends. This CDR3 spans 15 amino acids. CDR3 coding DNA: TGTGCCATCAGGCGGGGGGGGGAAGGCAATCAGCCCCAGCATTTT. As protein: CAIRRGGEGNQPQHF.

The chain couples TRBV10-1 to TRBJ2-3; 7 bases match TRBD2. Germline lookup yields CDR1 WNHNN and CDR2 SYGVQD (reference sequence). J lost 4 bases, V lost 3 bases, and 7 bases had no gene match. This CDR3 is built from 15 residues. Here the CDR3 reads CASSEGGSIPDTQYF. CDR3 nucleotides: TGCGCCAGCAGTGAAGGCGGGAGTATCCCAGATACGCAGTATTTT.